Included here is one T cell receptor (beta chain) sequence, with context. Its target is unknown. The data originate from a study of T cell repertoires in cytomegalovirus infection. Study overall: Public TCR beta signature analysis indicated the presence of both CMV infection and matching HLA type.

Each CDR3 protein is one row after TCRdb ran MiXCR on the reads. The profile shows just under 550,000 distinct CDR3 sequences, more than 25% of them singletons. Germline lookup yields CDR1 DFQATT and CDR2 SNEGSKA (reference sequence). CDR3 size: 15 residues. J gave up 5 bases and V 2 bases, and 7 bases lay outside the gene matches. Study findings and constraints: Identification of carriers of CMV plus the relevant HLA was achieved through cumulative public TCR beta family frequency. Ex vivo responses were dominated by HLA-C-restricted CMV-specific TCR beta clonotypes.

The TCR sequence derives from a human donor in good health (CMV status not recorded). Some clones in this sample may be carry-over from other donors' samples. V gene TRBV20-1 combines with J gene TRBJ2-2; 8 nucleotides match TRBD2. What was sequenced was PBMCs. The CDR3 DNA follows: TGCAGTGCTAGACCGGGAGGGCCGGGGACCGGGGAGCTGTTTTTT. This translates into CSARPGGPGTGELFF.